Listed below are T cell receptor beta chains from one sample, sequenced in a study of technical replicates of blood from several donors. TCRdb keeps only in-frame clones here, not all; method: immunoSEQ multiplex PCR. The sample carries approximately 89,000 clones, around 94% recorded once. Sequenced material: T cells isolated from PBMCs. These receptors all come from a human donor in good health. Each CDR3 is given with its conserved first and last residue. The order of the fields is clone size, D gene, J gene, V gene, CDR3 protein, CDR3 DNA. The D gene is left open where the match is weak. A row's size may be missing; if present it is once, few, many or a size class.

size: -; D: TRBD1; J: TRBJ2-1; V: TRBV7-2; CDR3: CASSGGDRGHNEQFF; DNA: TGTGCCAGCAGTGGGGGAGACAGGGGGCACAATGAGCAGTTCTTC
size: -; D: TRBD2; J: TRBJ2-7; V: TRBV2; CDR3: CASSDRTSAYEQYF; DNA: TGTGCCAGCAGTGATCGGACTAGCGCCTACGAGCAGTACTTC
size: -; D: -; J: TRBJ1-5; V: TRBV15; CDR3: CATSRKLTQNQPQHF; DNA: TGTGCCACCAGCAGGAAACTTACCCAAAATCAGCCCCAGCATTTT
size: -; D: TRBD2; J: TRBJ2-1; V: TRBV6-5; CDR3: CASSYGLVAEQFF; DNA: TGTGCCAGCAGTTACGGACTAGTCGCTGAGCAGTTCTTC
size: once; D: TRBD1; J: TRBJ1-2; V: TRBV9; CDR3: CASSGSQGGLNYGYTF; DNA: TGTGCCAGCAGCGGCAGCCAAGGGGGCCTGAACTATGGCTACACCTTC
size: -; D: TRBD2; J: TRBJ2-1; V: TRBV14; CDR3: CASSPQTSGRDRNEQFF; DNA: TGTGCCAGCAGCCCCCAAACTAGCGGGAGGGATAGGAATGAGCAGTTCTTC
size: -; D: -; J: TRBJ2-7; V: TRBV10-3; CDR3: CAISESSGRDYEQYF; DNA: TGTGCCATCAGTGAGTCGTCTGGCAGGGACTACGAGCAGTACTTC
size: -; D: TRBD2; J: TRBJ2-1; V: TRBV14; CDR3: CASSQREGNEQFF; DNA: TGTGCCAGCAGCCAGCGGGAGGGAAATGAGCAGTTCTTC
size: once; D: -; J: TRBJ2-2; V: TRBV7-3; CDR3: CASSLSGMNTGELFF; DNA: TGTGCCAGCAGCTTATCAGGGATGAACACCGGGGAGCTGTTTTTT
size: -; D: -; J: TRBJ2-7; V: TRBV18; CDR3: CASSPRGQFVVDEQYF; DNA: TGTGCCAGCTCACCAAGAGGACAGTTCGTGGTGGACGAGCAGTACTTC
size: -; D: -; J: TRBJ2-7; V: TRBV19; CDR3: CASKSYEQYF; DNA: TGTGCCAGTAAATCTTACGAGCAGTACTTC
size: -; D: -; J: TRBJ2-5; V: TRBV6-5; CDR3: CASSYSPGTQYF; DNA: TGTGCCAGCAGTTACTCCCCCGGGACCCAGTACTTC